Below are 17 T cell receptor beta chains sequenced from a single sample in a study of PD-1 blockade in classical Hodgkin lymphoma. Time point in this sample: newly diagnosed, previously untreated cHL patient sample. Purification of CD4+ T cells from thawed PBMCs was achieved by magnetic negative selection. Some clones are missing from TCRdb's copy, which holds only in-frame ones; the method was immunoSEQ multiplex PCR. Among 20,000 to 25,000 clones listed, more than 90% were seen once. What was sequenced was CD4+ T cells from blood. The receptors stem from a human donor with classical Hodgkin lymphoma.

The rearrangement joins TRBV13 to TRBJ2-5, with TRBD2 identical over 9 bases. The CDR3 is 17 residues long. V shed 6 bases and J 1 base; nucleotides not matched to a gene: 12. Germline V lookup: CDR1 PRHDT, CDR2 FYEKMQ (reference sequence). The CDR3 loop reads CASSSRAGLASQETQYF. The CDR3 nucleotides read TGTGCCAGCAGTTCCAGGGCGGGACTAGCAAGCCAAGAGACCCAGTACTTC.

V and J are TRBV29-1 and TRBJ2-4; 7 bases agree with TRBD1. The germline V gene has CDR1 SQVTM and CDR2 ANQGSEA. There are 14 residues in the CDR3. The ends lost 6 bases at V and 5 bases at J; junction bases unmatched: 10. CDR3 DNA: TGCAGCGTGGGAAGCCGGGACAGAGAAAACATTCAGTACTTC. It is translated as CSVGSRDRENIQYF.

The chain is built from TRBV7-9 and TRBJ1-1, with D unresolved. The germline V and J ends were trimmed by 2 bases and 2 bases, with 12 bases remaining between them. The CDR3 contains 15 residues. In germline, CDR1 is SEHNR, CDR2 FQNEAQ (reference sequence). CDR3 protein: CASSLMLAGNTEAFF. The DNA of the CDR3 is TGTGCCAGCAGCTTAATGTTGGCAGGAAACACTGAAGCTTTCTTT.

V is TRBV27 and J is TRBJ2-7; 15 bases line up with TRBD2. This CDR3 spans 15 amino acids. Germline V lookup: CDR1 MNHEY, CDR2 SMNVEV (reference sequence). Trimming cost V 6 bases and J 3 bases; bases outside gene matches: 3. CDR3 nucleotides: TGTGCCAGCAGGCCGGGACTAGCGGGAGGCTACGAGCAGTACTTC. The encoded protein is CASRPGLAGGYEQYF.

The V gene is TRBV7-5, the J gene TRBJ2-2; the table's D gene call, TRBD2, was not cross checked with the DNA. TRBV7-5 is designated a pseudogene. CDR3 size: 19 residues. The CDR3 loop reads CVRSFRLAESHANTGELFF. CDR3 coding DNA: TGTGTCAGAAGCTTTCGACTAGCGGAGTCACACGCGAACACCGGGGAGCTGTTTTTT.

Written as DNA, the CDR3 is TGTGCCAGCAGTTTAGAGGACACGGCTCGGGGTACGCAGTATTTT. Its protein product is CASSLEDTARGTQYF. J is TRBJ2-3 and V is TRBV27; TRBD1 or TRBD2 may be the D gene (5 bases each). From germline, CDR1 is MNHEY and CDR2 SMNVEV (reference sequence). Between the trimmed V and J ends, which lost 2 bases and 8 bases, there was a span of 17 bases. This CDR3 is built from 15 residues.

The J gene is TRBJ2-5, the V gene TRBV6-6; 7 bases map to TRBD2. Trimming removed 2 bases from V and 2 bases from J; junction bases left unmatched: 2. CDR3 length equals 14 residues. Germline V CDR1 and CDR2: MNHNY, SVGAGI (reference sequence). The CDR3 nucleotides read TGTGCCAGCAGTTACGGGGGGGGGCAAGAGACCCAGTACTTC. Translated: CASSYGGGQETQYF.

The chain links TRBV19 to TRBJ2-1; maybe TRBD2 (5 bases). Germline V CDR1 and CDR2: LNHDA, SQIVND (reference sequence). The CDR3 is 14 residues long. V lost 8 bases and J 0 bases, leaving 11 bases between the germline ends. In DNA form, the CDR3 reads TGTGCCAGTTCTCGAGAGGGCTCCTACAATGAGCAGTTCTTC. Its protein product is CASSREGSYNEQFF.

The rearrangement uses TRBV4-2 and TRBJ1-4, with no clear D. The germline V gene encodes CDR1 LGHNA and CDR2 YNFKEQ. V lost 6 bases to trimming and J lost 0 bases, with 14 bases between them. The CDR3 is 16 amino acids. CDR3: CASRFQSTATNEKLFF. CDR3 in DNA: TGTGCCAGCAGGTTCCAATCAACAGCAACTAATGAAAAACTGTTTTTT.

The CDR3, as DNA: TGTGCCAGCAGTTCGAATGGACGGAATTCACCCCTCCACTTT. Protein: CASSSNGRNSPLHF. This chain uses TRBV6-5 with TRBJ1-6; D ambiguous. Trimming stripped 4 bases from V and 7 bases from J, with 11 bases between. Germline loops: CDR1 MNHEY, CDR2 SVGAGI. The CDR3 contains 14 residues.

This rearrangement joins TRBV11-3 to TRBJ1-1; D uncertain. Trimming removed 1 base from V and 1 base from J, with 13 bases in between. Germline CDR1 and CDR2: SGHNT and YENEEA. The CDR3 is 16 amino acids. The CDR3 sequence: CASSLVKGNGNTEAFF. The CDR3 DNA is TGTGCCAGCAGCTTAGTTAAAGGAAATGGGAACACTGAAGCTTTCTTT.

CDR3 DNA sequence: TGTGCCAGCAGCCAATCGAGGAACACTGAAGCTTTCTTT. Translated: CASSQSRNTEAFF. The J gene is TRBJ1-1, the V gene TRBV6-1; D remains ambiguous. V shed 6 bases and J shed 1 base, with 9 bases lying between them. Germline lookup yields CDR1 MNHNS and CDR2 SASEGT. The CDR3 has 13 amino acids.

This rearrangement joins TRBV27 to TRBJ2-7, with 9 bases lining up with TRBD2. Germline-derived CDR1 and CDR2 are MNHEY and SMNVEV (reference sequence). The CDR3 has 14 amino acids. With 9 bases clipped from V and 3 bases from J, the junction kept 9 bases outside the gene matches. CDR3 residues: CASKGASGVYEQYF. CDR3 DNA sequence: TGTGCCAGTAAAGGGGCTAGCGGGGTCTACGAGCAGTACTTC.

The V and J genes are TRBV5-1 and TRBJ1-6; tentatively, D is TRBD1 (5 bases). CDR1 and CDR2 from the germline V gene are SGHRS and YFSETQ. The CDR3 spans 17 residues. The V end lost 1 base, the J end lost 7 bases, and 18 bases lay between the germline ends. CDR3 loop: CASSLMLVGEGNSPLHF. In DNA, the CDR3 is TGCGCCAGCAGCTTGATGCTTGTTGGCGAGGGGAATTCACCCCTCCACTTT.

This clone was counted once. CDR3 loop: CAWSPPGQGTNTEAFF. In DNA, the CDR3 is TGTGCCTGGAGTCCGCCGGGACAGGGGACTAACACTGAAGCTTTCTTT. V and J are TRBV30 and TRBJ1-1, with 10 bases identical to TRBD1. The CDR3 is 16 amino acids. In germline, CDR1 is GTSNPN, CDR2 SVGIG (reference sequence). Losses at the gene ends were 2 bases for V and 2 bases for J; bases not matched to a gene: 8.

CDR3 sequence (DNA): TGCGCCAGCAGCGAAAGGACGGATAATTCACCCCTCCACTTT. It codes for CASSERTDNSPLHF. This chain joins TRBV4-3 and TRBJ1-6; D is ambiguous. V was shortened by 5 bases and J by 5 bases, with 10 bases between the two germline ends. Germline lookup yields CDR1 LGHNA and CDR2 YSLEER. The CDR3 spans 14 residues.

The V and J genes are TRBV18 and TRBJ2-7; D is perhaps TRBD1 (6 bases). This CDR3 spans 14 amino acids. Trimming pared 3 bases from V and 6 bases from J, leaving 15 bases between. Germline CDR1 KGHSH, CDR2 LQKENI. CDR3 DNA: TGTGCCAGCTCACCTGTAGAAGGGGGTCGCGAGCAGTACTTC. This codes for CASSPVEGGREQYF.